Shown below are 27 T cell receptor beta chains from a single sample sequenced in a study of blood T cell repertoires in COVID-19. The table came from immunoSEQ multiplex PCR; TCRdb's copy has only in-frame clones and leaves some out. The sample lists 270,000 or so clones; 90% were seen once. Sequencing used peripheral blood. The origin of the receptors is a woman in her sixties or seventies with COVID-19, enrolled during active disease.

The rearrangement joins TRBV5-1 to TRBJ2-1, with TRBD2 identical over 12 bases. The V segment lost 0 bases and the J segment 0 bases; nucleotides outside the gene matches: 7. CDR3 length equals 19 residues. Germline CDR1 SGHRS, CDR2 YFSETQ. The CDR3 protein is CASSLALGTSGYSYNEQFF. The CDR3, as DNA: TGCGCCAGCAGCTTGGCCTTGGGGACTAGCGGGTACTCCTACAATGAGCAGTTCTTC. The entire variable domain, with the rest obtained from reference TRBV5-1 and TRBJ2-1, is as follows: KAGVTQTPRYLIKTRGQQVTLSCSPISGHRSVSWYQQTPGQGLQFLFEYFSETQRNKGNFPGRFSGRQFSNSRSEMNVSTLELGDSALYLCASSLALGTSGYSYNEQFFGPGTRLTVL.

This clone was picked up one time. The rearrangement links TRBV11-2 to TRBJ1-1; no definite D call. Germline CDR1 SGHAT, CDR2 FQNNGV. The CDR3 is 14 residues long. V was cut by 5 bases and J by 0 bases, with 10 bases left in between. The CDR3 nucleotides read TGTGCCAGCAGCCAGCGAGTCATGAACACTGAAGCTTTCTTT. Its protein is CASSQRVMNTEAFF.

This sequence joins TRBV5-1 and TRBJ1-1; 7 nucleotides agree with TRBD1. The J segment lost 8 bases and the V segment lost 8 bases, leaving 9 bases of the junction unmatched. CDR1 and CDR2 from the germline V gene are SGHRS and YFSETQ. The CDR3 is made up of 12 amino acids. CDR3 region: CASIGQAREAFF. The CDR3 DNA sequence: TGCGCCAGTATAGGACAGGCCCGGGAAGCTTTCTTT.

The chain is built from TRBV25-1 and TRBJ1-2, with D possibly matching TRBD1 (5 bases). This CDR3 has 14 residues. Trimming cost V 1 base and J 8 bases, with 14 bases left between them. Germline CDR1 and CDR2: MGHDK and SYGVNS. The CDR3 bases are TGTGCCAGCAGTGAATCTCCAGGGTCGAGGGGCTACACCTTC. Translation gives CASSESPGSRGYTF.

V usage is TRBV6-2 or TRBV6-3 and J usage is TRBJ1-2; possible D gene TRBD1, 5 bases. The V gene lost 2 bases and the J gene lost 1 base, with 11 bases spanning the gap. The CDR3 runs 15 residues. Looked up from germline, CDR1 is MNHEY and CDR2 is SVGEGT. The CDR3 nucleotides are TGTGCCAGCAGTTACATAAGGGGACTTAACTATGGCTACACCTTC. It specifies CASSYIRGLNYGYTF.

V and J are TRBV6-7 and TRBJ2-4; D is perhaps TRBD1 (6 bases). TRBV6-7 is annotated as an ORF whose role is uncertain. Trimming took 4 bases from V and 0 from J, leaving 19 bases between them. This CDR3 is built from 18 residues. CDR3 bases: TGTGCCAGCAGTTTCCAGGGGAAGGAAGGCCTAGCCAAAAACATTCAGTACTTC. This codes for CASSFQGKEGLAKNIQYF.

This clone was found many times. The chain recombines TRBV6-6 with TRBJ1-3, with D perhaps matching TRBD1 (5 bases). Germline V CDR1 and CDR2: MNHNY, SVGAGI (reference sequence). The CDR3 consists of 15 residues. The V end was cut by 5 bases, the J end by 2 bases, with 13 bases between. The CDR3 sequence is CASSAGRRAGNTIYF. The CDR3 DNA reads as TGTGCCAGCAGTGCGGGGCGCAGGGCTGGAAACACCATATATTTT.

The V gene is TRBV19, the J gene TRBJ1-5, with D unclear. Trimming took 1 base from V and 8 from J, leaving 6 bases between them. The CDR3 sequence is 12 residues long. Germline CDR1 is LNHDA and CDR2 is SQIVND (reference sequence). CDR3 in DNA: TGTGCCAGTAGTATAGGGGAGGAGCCCCAGCATTTT. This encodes CASSIGEEPQHF.

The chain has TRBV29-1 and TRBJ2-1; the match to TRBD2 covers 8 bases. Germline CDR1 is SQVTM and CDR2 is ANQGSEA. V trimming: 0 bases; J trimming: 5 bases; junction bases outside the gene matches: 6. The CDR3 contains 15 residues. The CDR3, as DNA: TGCAGCGTTGAAGACGGGGCGGGGGGCCACAATGAGCAGTTCTTC. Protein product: CSVEDGAGGHNEQFF.

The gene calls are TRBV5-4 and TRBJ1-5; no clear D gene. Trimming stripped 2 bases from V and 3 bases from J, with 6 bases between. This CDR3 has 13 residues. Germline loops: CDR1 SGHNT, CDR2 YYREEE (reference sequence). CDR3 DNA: TGTGCCAGCAGCTTACTCCCCAATCAGCCCCAGCATTTT. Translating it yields CASSLLPNQPQHF.

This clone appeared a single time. CDR3 residues: CASSQETRETYYGYTF. The CDR3, as DNA: TGTGCCAGCAGCCAAGAAACGAGGGAAACCTACTATGGCTACACCTTC. This rearrangement joins TRBV4-2 to TRBJ1-2; D is undetermined. Trimming removed 0 bases from V and 3 bases from J, with 14 bases in between. Germline CDR1 and CDR2: LGHNA and YNFKEQ. The CDR3 is 16 residues long.

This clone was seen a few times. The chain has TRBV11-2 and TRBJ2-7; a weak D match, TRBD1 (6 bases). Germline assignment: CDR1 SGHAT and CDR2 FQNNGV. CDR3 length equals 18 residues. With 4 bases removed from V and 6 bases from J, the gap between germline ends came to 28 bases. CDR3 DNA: TGTGCCAGCAGCTCCGGGTTGGGGACATCAGGGGATCTAGGCGAGCAGTACTTC. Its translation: CASSSGLGTSGDLGEQYF.

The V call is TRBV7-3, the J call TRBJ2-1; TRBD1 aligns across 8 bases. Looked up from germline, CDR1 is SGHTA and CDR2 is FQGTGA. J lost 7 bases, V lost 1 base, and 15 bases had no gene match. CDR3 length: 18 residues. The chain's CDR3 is CASSLIGTRQGFGNEQFF. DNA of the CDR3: TGTGCCAGCAGCTTAATAGGGACTCGACAGGGGTTTGGGAATGAGCAGTTCTTC.

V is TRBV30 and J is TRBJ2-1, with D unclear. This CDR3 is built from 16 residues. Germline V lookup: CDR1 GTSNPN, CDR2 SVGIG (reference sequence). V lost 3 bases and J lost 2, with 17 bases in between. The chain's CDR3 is CAWSPHTAPPYNEQFF. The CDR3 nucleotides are TGTGCCTGGAGCCCTCACACAGCACCTCCCTACAATGAGCAGTTCTTC.

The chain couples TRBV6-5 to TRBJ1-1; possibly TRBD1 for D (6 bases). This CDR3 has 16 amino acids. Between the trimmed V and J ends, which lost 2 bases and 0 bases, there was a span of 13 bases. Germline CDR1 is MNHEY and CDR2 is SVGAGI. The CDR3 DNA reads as TGTGCCAGCAGTTACAGGACAGATCTTATGAACACTGAAGCTTTCTTT. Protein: CASSYRTDLMNTEAFF.

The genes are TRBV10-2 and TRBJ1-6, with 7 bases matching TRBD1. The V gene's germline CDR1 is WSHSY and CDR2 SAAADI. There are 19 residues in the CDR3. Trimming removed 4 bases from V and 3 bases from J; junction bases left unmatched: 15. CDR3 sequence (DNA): TGCGCCAGCAGTGCGAGGGGGTCCGCAGGGGGAAACTATAATTCACCCCTCCACTTT. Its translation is CASSARGSAGGNYNSPLHF.

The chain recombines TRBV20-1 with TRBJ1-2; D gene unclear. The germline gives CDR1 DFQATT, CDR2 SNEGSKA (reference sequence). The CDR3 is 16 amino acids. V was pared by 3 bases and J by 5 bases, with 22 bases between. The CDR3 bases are TGCAGTGCTAGTACGGGAGTCGTGAAGGGTGGGTATGGCTACACCTTC. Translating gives CSASTGVVKGGYGYTF.

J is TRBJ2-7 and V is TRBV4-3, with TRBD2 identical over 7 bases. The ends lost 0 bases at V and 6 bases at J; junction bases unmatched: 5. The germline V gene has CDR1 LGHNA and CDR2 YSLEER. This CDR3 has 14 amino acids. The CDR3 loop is CASSQDRGVIEQYF. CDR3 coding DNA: TGCGCCAGCAGCCAAGACCGGGGGGTTATCGAGCAGTACTTC.

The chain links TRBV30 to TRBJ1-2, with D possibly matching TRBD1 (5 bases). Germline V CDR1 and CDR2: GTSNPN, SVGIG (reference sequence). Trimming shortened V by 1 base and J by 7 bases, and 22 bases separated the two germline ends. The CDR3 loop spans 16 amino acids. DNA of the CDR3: TGTGCCTGGAGTGAACTGGGCAGGGAATCCTCTGGTGGCTACACCTTC. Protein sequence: CAWSELGRESSGGYTF.

CDR3 sequence (DNA): TGTGCCAGCAGCGCTAGCAGCGGGGGGGTTACCGGGGAGCTGTTTTTT. It specifies CASSASSGGVTGELFF. The V and J genes are TRBV5-4 and TRBJ2-2; 10 bases line up with TRBD2. Germline V gene lookup returns CDR1 SGHNT and CDR2 YYREEE (reference sequence). The CDR3 spans 16 residues. The trim removed 4 bases at V and 5 bases at J, leaving 8 bases unmatched.

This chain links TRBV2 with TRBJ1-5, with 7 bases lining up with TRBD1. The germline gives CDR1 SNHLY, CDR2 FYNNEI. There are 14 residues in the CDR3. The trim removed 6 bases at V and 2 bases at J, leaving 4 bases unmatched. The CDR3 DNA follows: TGTGCCAGCAGGCCAGGGACAGGCAATCAGCCCCAGCATTTT. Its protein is CASRPGTGNQPQHF.

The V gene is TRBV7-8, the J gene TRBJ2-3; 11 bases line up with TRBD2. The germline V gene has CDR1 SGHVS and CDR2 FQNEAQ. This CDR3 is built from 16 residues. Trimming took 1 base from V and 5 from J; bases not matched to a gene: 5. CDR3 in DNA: TGTGCCAGCAGCTTAGTTAGCGGGGGGGCCGTAGATACGCAGTATTTT. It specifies CASSLVSGGAVDTQYF.

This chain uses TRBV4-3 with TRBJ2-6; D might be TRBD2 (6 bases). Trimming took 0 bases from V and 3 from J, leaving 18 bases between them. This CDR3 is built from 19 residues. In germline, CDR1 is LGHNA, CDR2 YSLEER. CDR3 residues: CASSQDRRGPTSGANVLTF. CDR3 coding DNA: TGCGCCAGCAGCCAAGATCGGAGGGGCCCAACGAGTGGGGCCAACGTCCTGACTTTC.

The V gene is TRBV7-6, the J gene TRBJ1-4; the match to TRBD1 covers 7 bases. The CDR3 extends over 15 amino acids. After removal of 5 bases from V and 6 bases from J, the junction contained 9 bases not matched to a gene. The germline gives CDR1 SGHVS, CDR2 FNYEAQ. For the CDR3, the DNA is TGTGCCAGCAGCGCCCAACAGGGGATTGATGAAAAACTGTTTTTT. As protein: CASSAQQGIDEKLFF.

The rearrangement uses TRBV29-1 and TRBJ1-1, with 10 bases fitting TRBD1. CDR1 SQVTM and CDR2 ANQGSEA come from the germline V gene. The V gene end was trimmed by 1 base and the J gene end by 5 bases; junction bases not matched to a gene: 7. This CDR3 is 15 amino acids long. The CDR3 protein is CSVEGTGGSGTEAFF. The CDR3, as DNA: TGCAGCGTTGAAGGGACAGGGGGTAGTGGGACTGAAGCTTTCTTT.

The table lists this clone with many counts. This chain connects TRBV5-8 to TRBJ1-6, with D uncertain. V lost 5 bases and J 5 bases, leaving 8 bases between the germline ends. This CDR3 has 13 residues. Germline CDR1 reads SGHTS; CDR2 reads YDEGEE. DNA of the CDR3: TGTGCCAGCAGGACACTGAATAATTCACCCCTCCACTTT. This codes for CASRTLNNSPLHF.

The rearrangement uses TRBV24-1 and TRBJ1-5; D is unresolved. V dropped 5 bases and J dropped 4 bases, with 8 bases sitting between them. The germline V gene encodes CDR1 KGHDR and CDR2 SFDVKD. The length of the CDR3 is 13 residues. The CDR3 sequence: CATSGGANQPQHF. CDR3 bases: TGTGCCACCAGTGGTGGAGCAAATCAGCCCCAGCATTTT.